This T cell receptor (beta chain) emerged from a study of post-analysis software for immune sequencing data. General study results and limits: When patients were compared with controls, 5 or 6 TRBV segments were more frequent, TRBV5-6, TRBV5-1 and TRBV20-1 among them.

The TCR beta cDNA libraries contained unique molecular identifiers. MiXCR, run by TCRdb on the PCR reads, gives a single entry per CDR3 protein. The sample comprises about half a million distinct CDR3 sequences, under 55% of which are singletons, and 12% rests with the top ten. This CDR3 is 13 amino acids long. Germline CDR1 reads SGHVS; CDR2 reads FQNEAQ. Trimming cost V 7 bases and J 0 bases, with 8 bases left between them. A note on this clonotype: What it binds is not known.

This clonotype was obtained from a girl between 5 and 17 years old with multiple sclerosis. The sequenced sample consisted of blood. The rearrangement uses TRBV7-8 and TRBJ2-3; no clear D. CDR3 amino acids: CASIGRSTDTQYF. CDR3 nucleotides: TGTGCCAGCATTGGCCGGAGCACAGATACGCAGTATTTT.